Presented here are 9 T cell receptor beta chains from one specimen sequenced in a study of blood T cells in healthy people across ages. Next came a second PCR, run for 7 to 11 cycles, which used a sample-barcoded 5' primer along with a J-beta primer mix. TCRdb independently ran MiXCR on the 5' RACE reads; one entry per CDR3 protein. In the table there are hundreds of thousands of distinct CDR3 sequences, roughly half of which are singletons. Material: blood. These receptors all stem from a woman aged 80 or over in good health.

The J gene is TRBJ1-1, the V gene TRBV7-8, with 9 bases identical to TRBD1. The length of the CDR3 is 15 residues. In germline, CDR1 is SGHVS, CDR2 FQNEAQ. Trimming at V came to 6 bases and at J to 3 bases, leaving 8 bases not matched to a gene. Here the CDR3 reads CASRQTGGQDTEAFF. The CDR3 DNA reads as TGTGCCAGCAGACAGACAGGGGGGCAGGACACTGAAGCTTTCTTT.

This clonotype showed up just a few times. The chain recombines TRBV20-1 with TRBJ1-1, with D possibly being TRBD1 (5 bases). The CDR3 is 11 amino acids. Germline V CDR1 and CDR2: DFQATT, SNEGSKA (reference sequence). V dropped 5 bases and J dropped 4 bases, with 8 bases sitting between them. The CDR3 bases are TGCAGTGCTCCTAGGGGCACTGAAGCTTTCTTT. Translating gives CSAPRGTEAFF.

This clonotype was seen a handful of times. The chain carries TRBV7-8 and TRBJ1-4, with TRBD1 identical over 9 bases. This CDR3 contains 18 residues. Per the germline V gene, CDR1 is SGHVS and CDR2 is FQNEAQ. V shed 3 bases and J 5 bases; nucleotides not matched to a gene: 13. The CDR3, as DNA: TGTGCCAGCAGCTTGACGGACAGGGGCCTAGGATGGAATGAAAAACTGTTTTTT. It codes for CASSLTDRGLGWNEKLFF.

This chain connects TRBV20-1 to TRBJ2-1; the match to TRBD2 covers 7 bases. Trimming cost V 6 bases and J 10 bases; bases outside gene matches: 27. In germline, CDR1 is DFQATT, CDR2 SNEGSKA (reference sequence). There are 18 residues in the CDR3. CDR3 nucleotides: TGCAGTGCCTGGGGGGAGGGGTCAAATAGTCGTTTCTTTTACGAGCAGTTCTTC. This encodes CSAWGEGSNSRFFYEQFF.

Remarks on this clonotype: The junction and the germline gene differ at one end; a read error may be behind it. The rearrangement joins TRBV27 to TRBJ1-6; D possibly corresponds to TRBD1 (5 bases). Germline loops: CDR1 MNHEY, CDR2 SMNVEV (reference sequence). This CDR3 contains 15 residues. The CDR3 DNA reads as TGTGCCAACAGTACGCCGGGACCCCGCGGTTCACCCCTCCACTTT. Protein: CANSTPGPRGSPLHF.

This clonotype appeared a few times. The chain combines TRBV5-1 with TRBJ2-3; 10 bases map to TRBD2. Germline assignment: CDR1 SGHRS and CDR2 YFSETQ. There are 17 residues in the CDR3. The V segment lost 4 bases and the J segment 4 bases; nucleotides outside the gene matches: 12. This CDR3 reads CASSKVLAGDAADTQYF. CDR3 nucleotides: TGCGCCAGCAGCAAAGTCCTAGCGGGAGATGCCGCAGATACGCAGTATTTT.

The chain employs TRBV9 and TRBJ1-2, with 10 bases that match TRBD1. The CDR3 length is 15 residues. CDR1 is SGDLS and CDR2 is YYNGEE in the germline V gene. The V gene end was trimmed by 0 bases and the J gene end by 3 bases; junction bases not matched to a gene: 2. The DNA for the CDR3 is TGTGCCAGCAGCGTAGATGGACAGGGGGACTATGGCTACACCTTC. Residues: CASSVDGQGDYGYTF.

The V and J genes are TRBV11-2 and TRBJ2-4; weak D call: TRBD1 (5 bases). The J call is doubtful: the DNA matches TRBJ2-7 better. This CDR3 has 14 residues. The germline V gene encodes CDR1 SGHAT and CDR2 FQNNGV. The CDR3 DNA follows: TGTGCCAGCAGCTTAGATGACAGCCCCTACGAGCAGTACTTC. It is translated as CASSLDDSPYEQYF.

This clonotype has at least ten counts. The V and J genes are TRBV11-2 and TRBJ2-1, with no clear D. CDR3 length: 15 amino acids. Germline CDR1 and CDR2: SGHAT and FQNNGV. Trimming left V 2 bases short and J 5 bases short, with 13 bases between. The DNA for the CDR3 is TGTGCCAGCAGCTTACTTACGGAACTTAACAATGAGCAGTTCTTC. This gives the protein CASSLLTELNNEQFF.